This T cell receptor beta chain was documented in a study of T cells expressing NK-cell markers. TCRdb reprocessed the 5' RACE reads, keeping one entry per CDR3 protein, no DNA. The record lists 550,000 to 600,000 distinct CDR3 sequences, of which the ten most abundant hold approximately 3.5%. CDR1 and CDR2 from the germline V gene are SGHTA and FQGTGA. CDR3 length: 14 amino acids. The sequence was obtained from a man between 18 and 35 years old in good health. The specimen sequenced was blood T cells: a sorted CD56 or NKG2C T cell subset, CD4+ or CD8+ T cells, or bulk PBMC T cells (not recorded which). The chain uses TRBV7-3 and TRBJ2-7; the D call of TRBD1 rests on TCRdb alone, since no DNA is present to check it. CDR3 sequence: CASARQGFGYEQYF.